Here is one T cell receptor (beta chain) with its context. Genomic DNA provided the template from which TCR beta VDJ and CDR3 profiles were obtained. TCRdb used MiXCR to reprocess the reads, holding one entry per CDR3 protein. Of 270,000 or so distinct CDR3 sequences in the sample, about 80% were seen once. This CDR3 has 12 amino acids. Germline values: CDR1 SNHLY, CDR2 FYNNEI. This specimen belongs to a study of CD8+CD57+ T cells in acquired aplastic anemia. Patients picked for sequencing had shown CD8+CD57+ cell expansion detected by flow cytometry. Patients were therapy-naive when their blood was sampled.

This clonotype was obtained from a human donor with aplastic anemia. The chain couples TRBV2 to TRBJ2-3, with D tentatively TRBD2 (6 bases). Sequenced: sorted CD4+, CD8+, or CD8+CD57+ T cells (not recorded which) from PBMCs. CDR3 nucleotides: TGTGGCGGGAACGGGGGCACAGATACGCAGTATTTT. Its protein product is CGGNGGTDTQYF.